The entry below describes one T cell receptor beta chain. V was shortened by 2 bases and J by 7 bases, with 9 bases between the two germline ends. Germline assignment: CDR1 SEHNR and CDR2 FQNEAQ (reference sequence). The CDR3 extends over 13 amino acids. Assay used: immunoSEQ multiplex PCR; TCRdb lists only in-frame clones, some missing. The sample yields some 62,000 clones, roughly three quarters seen once. This entry belongs to a study of blood T cell repertoires in COVID-19. The sample was peripheral blood. This TCR came from a woman aged 80 or older with active or convalescent COVID-19. The V call is TRBV7-9, the J call TRBJ1-5, with D possibly matching TRBD1 (6 bases). CDR3 nucleotides: TGTGCCAGCAGCTTAAACAGGGAACAGCCCCAGCATTTT. Translated, it gives CASSLNREQPQHF. Looking up the rest from reference TRBV7-9 and TRBJ1-5 gives the full variable domain: DTGVSQNPRHKITKRGQNVTFRCDPISEHNRLYWYRQTLGQGPEFLTYFQNEAQLEKSRLLSDRFSAERPKGSFSTLEIQRTEQGDSAMYLCASSLNREQPQHFGDGTRLSIL.